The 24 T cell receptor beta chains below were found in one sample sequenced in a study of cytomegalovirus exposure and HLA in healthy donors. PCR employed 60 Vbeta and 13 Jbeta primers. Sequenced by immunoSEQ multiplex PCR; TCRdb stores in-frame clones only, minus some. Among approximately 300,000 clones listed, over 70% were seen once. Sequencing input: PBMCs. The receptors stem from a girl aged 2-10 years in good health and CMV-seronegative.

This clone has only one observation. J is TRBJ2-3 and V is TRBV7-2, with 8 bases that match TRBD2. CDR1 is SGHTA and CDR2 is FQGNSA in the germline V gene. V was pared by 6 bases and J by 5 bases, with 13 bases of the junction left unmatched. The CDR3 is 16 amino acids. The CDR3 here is CASRHDGRGVVDTQYF. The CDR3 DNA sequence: TGTGCCAGCAGACATGACGGGCGGGGGGTTGTAGATACGCAGTATTTT. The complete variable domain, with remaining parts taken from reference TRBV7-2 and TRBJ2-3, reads GAGVSQSPSNKVTEKGKDVELRCDPISGHTALYWYRQSLGQGLEFLIYFQGNSAPDKSGLPSDRFSAERTGGSVSTLTIQRTQQEDSAVYLCASRHDGRGVVDTQYFGPGTRLTVL.

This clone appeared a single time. CDR3 protein: CASSSLGGGTEAFF. The DNA for the CDR3 is TGCGCCAGCAGCTCCTTAGGGGGTGGCACTGAAGCTTTCTTT. This chain connects TRBV5-1 to TRBJ1-1; the D gene is possibly TRBD1 (6 bases). The CDR3 is 14 residues long. Germline V gives CDR1 SGHRS, CDR2 YFSETQ. Trimming stripped 3 bases from V and 4 bases from J, with 13 bases between.

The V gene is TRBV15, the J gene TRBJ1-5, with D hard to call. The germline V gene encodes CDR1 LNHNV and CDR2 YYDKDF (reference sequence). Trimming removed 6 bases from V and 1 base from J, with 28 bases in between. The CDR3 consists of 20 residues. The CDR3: CATRPGSQIPYRWSNQPQHF. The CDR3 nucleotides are TGTGCCACCAGGCCCGGGAGTCAGATACCCTATAGGTGGAGCAATCAGCCCCAGCATTTT.

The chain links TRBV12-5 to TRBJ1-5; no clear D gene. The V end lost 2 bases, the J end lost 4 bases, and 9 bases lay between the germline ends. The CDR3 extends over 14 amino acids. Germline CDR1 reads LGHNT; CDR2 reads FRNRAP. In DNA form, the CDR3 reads TGTGCTAGTGGTTTGTCTGGGAGAAATCAGCCCCAGCATTTT. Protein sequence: CASGLSGRNQPQHF.

The CDR3 nucleotides read TGTGCCAGCAGTTACGGTCCCTCTACCTACGAGCAGTACTTC. It codes for CASSYGPSTYEQYF. J is TRBJ2-7 and V is TRBV6-5; D ambiguous. V was cut by 2 bases and J by 2 bases, with 10 bases left in between. Germline V gene lookup returns CDR1 MNHEY and CDR2 SVGAGI. There are 14 residues in the CDR3.

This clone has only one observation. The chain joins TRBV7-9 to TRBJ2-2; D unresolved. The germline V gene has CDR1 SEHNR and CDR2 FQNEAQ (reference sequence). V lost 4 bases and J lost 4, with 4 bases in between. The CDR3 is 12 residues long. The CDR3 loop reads CASSWPTGELFF. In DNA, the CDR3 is TGTGCCAGCAGCTGGCCCACCGGGGAGCTGTTTTTT.

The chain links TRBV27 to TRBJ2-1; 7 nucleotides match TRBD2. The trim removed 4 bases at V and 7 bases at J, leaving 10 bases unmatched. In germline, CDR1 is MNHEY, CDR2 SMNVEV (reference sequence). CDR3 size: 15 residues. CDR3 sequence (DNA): TGTGCCAGCAGTTACCCAAGTCGGGGAGGGAATGAGCAGTTCTTC. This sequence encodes CASSYPSRGGNEQFF.

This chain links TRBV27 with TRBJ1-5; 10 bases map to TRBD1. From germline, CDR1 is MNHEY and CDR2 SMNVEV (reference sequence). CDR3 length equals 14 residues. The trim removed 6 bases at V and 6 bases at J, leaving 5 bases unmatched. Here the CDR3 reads CASSPGQGSQPQHF. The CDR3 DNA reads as TGTGCCAGCAGCCCGGGACAGGGGAGTCAGCCCCAGCATTTT.

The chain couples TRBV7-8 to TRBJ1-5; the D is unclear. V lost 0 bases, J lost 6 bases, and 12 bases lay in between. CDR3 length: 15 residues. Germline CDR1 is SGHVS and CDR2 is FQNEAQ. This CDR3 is CASSLARQFGQPQHF. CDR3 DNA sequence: TGTGCCAGCAGCTTAGCGCGGCAGTTCGGTCAGCCCCAGCATTTT.

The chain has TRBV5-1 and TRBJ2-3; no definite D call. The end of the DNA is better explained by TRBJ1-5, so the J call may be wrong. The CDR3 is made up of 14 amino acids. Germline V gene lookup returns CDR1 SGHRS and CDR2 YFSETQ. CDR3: CASSLLDDTDTQHF. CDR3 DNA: TGCGCCAGCAGCTTGCTTGATGACACAGATACGCAGCATTTT.

CDR3 coding DNA: TGTGCCAGCAGCCCCGAGGTCCTTAATGAAAAACTGTTTTTT. Translation: CASSPEVLNEKLFF. The chain is built from TRBV28 and TRBJ1-4; D gene unclear. This CDR3 region has 14 residues. The ends were cut back, 6 bases at V and 4 bases at J, with 12 bases in the middle. The germline V gene has CDR1 MDHEN and CDR2 SYDVKM.

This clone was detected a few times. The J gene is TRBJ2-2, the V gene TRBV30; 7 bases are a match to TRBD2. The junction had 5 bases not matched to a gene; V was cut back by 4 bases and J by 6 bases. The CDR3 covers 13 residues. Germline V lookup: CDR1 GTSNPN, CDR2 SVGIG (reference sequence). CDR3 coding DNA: TGTGCCTGGAATTGGGGGGGGGCCGGGGAGCTGTTTTTT. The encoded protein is CAWNWGGAGELFF.

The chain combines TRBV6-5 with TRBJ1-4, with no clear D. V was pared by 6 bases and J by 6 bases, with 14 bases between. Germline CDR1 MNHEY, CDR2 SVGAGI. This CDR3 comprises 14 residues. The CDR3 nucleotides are TGTGCCAGCAGGGAGCCGGGGTTTGATGAAAAACTGTTTTTT. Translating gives CASREPGFDEKLFF.

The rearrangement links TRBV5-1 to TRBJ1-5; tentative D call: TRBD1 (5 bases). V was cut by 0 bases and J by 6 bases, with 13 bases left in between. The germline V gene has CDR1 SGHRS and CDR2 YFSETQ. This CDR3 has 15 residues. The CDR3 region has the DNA TGCGCCAGCAGCTTGGCCGTTGGGGGAGGTCAGCCCCAGCATTTT. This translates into CASSLAVGGGQPQHF.

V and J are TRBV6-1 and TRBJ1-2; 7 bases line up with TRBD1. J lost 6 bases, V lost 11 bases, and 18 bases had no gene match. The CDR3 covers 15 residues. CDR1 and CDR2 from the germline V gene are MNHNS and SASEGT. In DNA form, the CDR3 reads TGTGCCGGCGGAAGACAGGGAGATAAGAGAAATGGCTACACCTTC. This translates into CAGGRQGDKRNGYTF.

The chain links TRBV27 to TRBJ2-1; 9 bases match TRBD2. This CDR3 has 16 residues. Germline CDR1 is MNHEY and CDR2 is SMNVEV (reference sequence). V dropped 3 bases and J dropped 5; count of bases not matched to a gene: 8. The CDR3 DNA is TGTGCCAGCAGTTTGGTGGCTAGCGGGACTCACAATGAGCAGTTCTTC. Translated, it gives CASSLVASGTHNEQFF.

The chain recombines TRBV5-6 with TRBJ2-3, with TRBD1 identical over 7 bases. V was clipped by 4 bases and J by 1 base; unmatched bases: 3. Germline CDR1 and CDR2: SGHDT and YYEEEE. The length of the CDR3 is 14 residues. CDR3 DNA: TGTGCCAGCAGCGCCGGGACAGGCACAGATACGCAGTATTTT. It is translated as CASSAGTGTDTQYF.

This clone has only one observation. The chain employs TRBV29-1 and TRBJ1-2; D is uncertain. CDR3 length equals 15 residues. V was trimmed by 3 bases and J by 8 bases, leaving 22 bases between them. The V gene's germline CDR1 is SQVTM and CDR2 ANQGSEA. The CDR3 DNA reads TGCAGCGTTGATGGTCGGGGAAGCCCGAAAGAGGGCTACACCTTC. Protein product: CSVDGRGSPKEGYTF.

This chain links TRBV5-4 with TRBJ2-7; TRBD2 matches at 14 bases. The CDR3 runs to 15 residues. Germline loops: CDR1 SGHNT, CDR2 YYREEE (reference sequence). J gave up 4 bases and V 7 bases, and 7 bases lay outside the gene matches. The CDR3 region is CASSPGLAGVYEQYF. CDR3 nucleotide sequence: TGTGCCAGCTCTCCGGGACTAGCGGGGGTTTACGAGCAGTACTTC.

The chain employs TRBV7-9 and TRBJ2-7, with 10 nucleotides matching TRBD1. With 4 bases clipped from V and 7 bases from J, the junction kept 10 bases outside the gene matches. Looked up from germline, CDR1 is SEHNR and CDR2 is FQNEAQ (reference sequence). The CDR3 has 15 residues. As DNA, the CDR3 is TGTGCCAGCAGCTCTCGGGACAGGGGTTACGAGGAGCAGTACTTC. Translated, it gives CASSSRDRGYEEQYF. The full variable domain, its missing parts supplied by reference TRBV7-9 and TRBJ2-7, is DTGVSQNPRHKITKRGQNVTFRCDPISEHNRLYWYRQTLGQGPEFLTYFQNEAQLEKSRLLSDRFSAERPKGSFSTLEIQRTEQGDSAMYLCASSSRDRGYEEQYFGPGTRLTVT.

The DNA for the CDR3 is TGTGCCAGCAGTTCCCTCCCACTACATAACTATGGCTACACCTTC. Residues: CASSSLPLHNYGYTF. This chain joins TRBV27 and TRBJ1-2; no firm D call. V lost 4 bases, J lost 1 base, and 13 bases lay in between. CDR1 MNHEY and CDR2 SMNVEV come from the germline V gene (reference sequence). The CDR3 contains 15 residues.

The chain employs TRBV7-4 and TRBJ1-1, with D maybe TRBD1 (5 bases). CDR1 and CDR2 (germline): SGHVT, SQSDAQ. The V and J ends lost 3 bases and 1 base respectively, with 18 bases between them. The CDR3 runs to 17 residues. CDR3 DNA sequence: TGTGCCAGCAGCTTCTACGACAGCTCGAGGACGAACACTGAAGCTTTCTTT. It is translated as CASSFYDSSRTNTEAFF.

DNA for the CDR3: TGTGCCAGTAGCCTAACAGGGATCAATCAGCCCCAGCATTTT. It yields the protein CASSLTGINQPQHF. The rearrangement links TRBV19 to TRBJ1-5, with D perhaps matching TRBD1 (6 bases). This CDR3 is built from 14 residues. CDR1 LNHDA and CDR2 SQIVND come from the germline V gene (reference sequence). Trimming left V 6 bases short and J 3 bases short, with 12 bases between.

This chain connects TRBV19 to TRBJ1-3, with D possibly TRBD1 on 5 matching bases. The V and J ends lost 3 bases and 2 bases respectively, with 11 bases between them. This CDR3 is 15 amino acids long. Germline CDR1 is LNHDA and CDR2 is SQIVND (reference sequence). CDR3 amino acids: CASSIPGKPGNTIYF. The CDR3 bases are TGTGCCAGTAGTATCCCAGGGAAACCTGGAAACACCATATATTTT.